This is a list of T cell receptor beta chains from one sample in a study of blood T cell repertoires in COVID-19. TCRdb keeps only in-frame clones here, not all; method: immunoSEQ multiplex PCR. The table includes around 370,000 clones, approximately 90% detected once. The sequencing input was peripheral blood. All receptors derive from a woman aged 18-29 years who had recovered from COVID-19. The CDR3 runs from the conserved cysteine through the conserved F or W. The D gene is left open where the match is weak. Rows may omit the clone size; those that give it use once, few, many or a size class.

abundance	j_gene	v_gene	len	d_gene	CDR3nt	CDR3aa
.	TRBJ2-1	TRBV19	12	.	TGTGCCAGTAGTATAGGCGGGAATGAGCAGTTCTTC	CASSIGGNEQFF
.	TRBJ2-3	TRBV19	15	TRBD1	TGTGCCAGTAGTCAGGGACAGTTCCACACAGATACGCAGTATTTT	CASSQGQFHTDTQYF
.	TRBJ1-2	TRBV10-3	14	.	TGTGCCATCACTCCGGGTTTTGGGGCCTATGGCTACACCTTC	CAITPGFGAYGYTF
.	TRBJ2-1	TRBV29-1	12	TRBD2	TGCAGCGTTGAAGATCTAGCGGGGGAGCAGTTCTTC	CSVEDLAGEQFF
.	TRBJ2-1	TRBV7-9	15	.	TGTGCCAGCAGCACTCTCCAAGGGGGTTACAATGAGCAGTTCTTC	CASSTLQGGYNEQFF
.	TRBJ1-1	TRBV11-3	14	.	TGTGCCAGCAGCTTATACGGGGTGAACACTGAAGCTTTCTTT	CASSLYGVNTEAFF
.	TRBJ1-2	TRBV27	14	.	TGTGCCAGCAGTACCCGATCCGGGGAGAGTGGCTACACCTTC	CASSTRSGESGYTF
.	TRBJ2-1	TRBV5-5	12	.	TGTGCCAGCAGCTTAGGGGCCAATGAGCAGTTCTTC	CASSLGANEQFF
.	TRBJ2-1	TRBV5-1	15	.	TGCGCCAGCAGCTGGACAGAGAGCTCCTACAATGAGCAGTTCTTC	CASSWTESSYNEQFF
.	TRBJ2-1	TRBV6-4	16	TRBD2	TGTGCCAGCAGTGGAGGGACTAGCGGGAGTGGGCATGAGCAGTTCTTC	CASSGGTSGSGHEQFF
.	TRBJ2-2	TRBV10-3	17	TRBD2	TGTGCCATCAGGTGGTATGCGGGAGGGCCCGTCACCGGGGAGCTGTTTTTT	CAIRWYAGGPVTGELFF
.	TRBJ1-5	TRBV6-5	14	.	TGTGCCAGCAGCAGAGGGCGGAACAATCAGCCCCAGCATTTT	CASSRGRNNQPQHF
.	TRBJ1-2	TRBV29-1	13	TRBD1	TGCAGCGCCGGGGACAGGGCTAACTATGGCTACACCTTC	CSAGDRANYGYTF
.	TRBJ1-2	TRBV10-3	12	.	TGTGCCACCGGCCAGGGACTTTATGGCTACACCTTC	CATGQGLYGYTF
few	TRBJ2-1	TRBV30	15	TRBD2	TGTGCCTGGAGTCCACCGGTCTTGTCGGGGGGTGAGCAGTTCTTC	CAWSPPVLSGGEQFF
.	TRBJ1-1	TRBV21-1	16	.	TGTGCCAGCAGCAAAGAGGGTGCGGGATGTTGGACTGAAGCTTTCTTT	CASSKEGAGCWTEAFF
.	TRBJ2-1	TRBV7-9	15	.	TGTGCCAGCAGCCCTTTACTAGGGCGTGGGAATGAGCAGTTCTTC	CASSPLLGRGNEQFF
.	TRBJ2-1	TRBV15	17	TRBD2	TGTGCCACCAGCAGAGAGTCAACTAGCGGGAGGGTCAATGAGCAGTTCTTC	CATSRESTSGRVNEQFF
.	TRBJ1-2	TRBV5-1	13	.	TGCGCCAGCAGCCTTGAACCCGACAGATTACTCACCTTC	CASSLEPDRLLTF
.	TRBJ2-6	TRBV12-3/TRBV12-4	13	.	TGTGCCAGCAGAAGACAGGGGGCCAACGTCCTGACTTTC	CASRRQGANVLTF
.	TRBJ1-2	TRBV6-6	19	TRBD1	TGTGCCAGCAGTCGGCTGGCGGGACAGGGGGTTGTAGCTAACTATGGCTACACCTTC	CASSRLAGQGVVANYGYTF
.	TRBJ1-3	TRBV19	16	TRBD1	TGTGCCAGTAGTACCCCCCGGGACAGGGTCGTAAACACCATATATTTT	CASSTPRDRVVNTIYF
.	TRBJ2-2	TRBV12-5	15	.	TGTGCTAGTGGCCCGGACAGCTCGAACACCGGGGAGCTGTTTTTT	CASGPDSSNTGELFF
.	TRBJ1-3	TRBV4-1	15	.	TGCGCCAGCAGCCTTAATATACAGGGAGGAAACACCATATATTTT	CASSLNIQGGNTIYF
once	TRBJ2-3	TRBV29-1	16	TRBD2	TGCAGCGCCTTAGCATCAGCGGGAACTTCCACAGATACGCAGTATTTT	CSALASAGTSTDTQYF
.	TRBJ2-1	TRBV5-6	13	.	TGTGCCAGCAGCTTGTGGGCAGACAATGAGCAGTTCTTC	CASSLWADNEQFF
.	TRBJ2-1	TRBV4-3	18	TRBD2	TGCGCCAGCAGCCAAGATCTGGCGGCGGGAGTGTCCTACAATGAGCAGTTCTTC	CASSQDLAAGVSYNEQFF
few	TRBJ1-5	TRBV7-2	16	.	TGTGCCAGCAGCTTAGTTGGGGGGAACGGGTGGGAGCCCCAGCATTTT	CASSLVGGNGWEPQHF
.	TRBJ1-2	TRBV27	14	.	TGTGCCAGCAGGGGCAGTGGGGGGATTCTCGGCTACACCTTC	CASRGSGGILGYTF
.	TRBJ1-5	TRBV5-1	15	.	TGCGCCAGCAGCTTGGACTCGTGGAGCGATCAGCCCCAGCATTTT	CASSLDSWSDQPQHF
.	TRBJ2-1	TRBV2	14	.	TGTGCCAGCAGTGGTCTCAGCTCCTACAATGAGCAGTTCTTC	CASSGLSSYNEQFF
.	TRBJ1-2	TRBV19	15	TRBD1	TGTGCCAGTATGCCACAGGGGGCGGGAAACTATGGCTACACCTTC	CASMPQGAGNYGYTF
.	TRBJ2-1	TRBV6-2/TRBV6-3	18	TRBD2	TGTGCCAGCAGCCCCGGGGGAGCGGGGGTGCCTACCTACAATGAGCAGTTCTTC	CASSPGGAGVPTYNEQFF
.	TRBJ1-6	TRBV7-2	14	.	TGTGCCAGCAGCATGCGACAGTATAATTCACCCCTCCACTTT	CASSMRQYNSPLHF
.	TRBJ1-2	TRBV18	17	.	TGTGCCAGCTCACCTCTGGCGGTGGTAGAGGCCTTCTATGGCTACACCTTC	CASSPLAVVEAFYGYTF
.	TRBJ1-2	TRBV27	16	.	TGTGCCAGCAGTTCGAGGGGGTCCAACTTTTTATATGGCTACACCTTC	CASSSRGSNFLYGYTF
.	TRBJ1-1	TRBV9	13	.	TGTGCCAGCAGCGTAGACTACTCCACTGAAGCTTTCTTT	CASSVDYSTEAFF
.	TRBJ1-3	TRBV3-1/TRBV3-2	14	TRBD1	TGTGCCAGCAGCCCGGGACAGGGGGTGGACACCATATATTTT	CASSPGQGVDTIYF
.	TRBJ2-1	TRBV6-6	18	TRBD2	TGTGCCAGCAGTCCTCAAAAGCCTAGCGGGGTTCATGGCAATGAGCAGTTCTTC	CASSPQKPSGVHGNEQFF
.	TRBJ1-2	TRBV6-5	14	.	TGTGCCACGGTGACACCAGGGTTTTCAAGTGGCTACACCTTC	CATVTPGFSSGYTF
.	TRBJ1-5	TRBV19	16	.	TGTGCCAGTAGTATTGTGCATCGGGGAGTCAATCAGCCCCAGCATTTT	CASSIVHRGVNQPQHF
.	TRBJ2-3	TRBV7-2	15	.	TGTGCCAGCAGCTTAGAATCTACTAGCCTTATGACGCAGTATTTT	CASSLESTSLMTQYF
.	TRBJ2-3	TRBV7-2	13	.	TGTGCCAGCAGCTTAATAGCTGCAGATACGCAGTATTTT	CASSLIAADTQYF
once	TRBJ1-2	TRBV4-3	18	.	TGCGCCAGCAGCCAGGACCCCGGCGGGGGTGTGGGAAACTATGGCTACACCTTC	CASSQDPGGGVGNYGYTF
.	TRBJ2-1	TRBV12-3/TRBV12-4	13	.	TGTGCCAGCAGTTTTGGCAGTCCGAATGAGCAGTTCTTC	CASSFGSPNEQFF
.	TRBJ1-4	TRBV7-9	14	.	TGTGCCAGCAGCCCGGACATCTCCCGGGAAAAACTGTTTTTT	CASSPDISREKLFF
.	TRBJ1-1	TRBV12-3/TRBV12-4	12	.	TGTGCCACGTCCGTCGGGAACACTGAAGCTTTCTTT	CATSVGNTEAFF
.	TRBJ2-1	TRBV5-6	13	.	TGTGCCAGCAGCACTTGGTCCGACAATGAGCAGTTCTTC	CASSTWSDNEQFF
.	TRBJ2-3	TRBV7-2	15	TRBD2	TGTGCCAGCAGCTTTCGCGGGAGGGCCGAAGATACGCAGTATTTT	CASSFRGRAEDTQYF
.	TRBJ1-1	TRBV7-2	16	.	TGTGCCAGCAGCTTGTTAACAGGGTTCATGAACACTGAAGCTTTCTTT	CASSLLTGFMNTEAFF
.	TRBJ2-3	TRBV6-2/TRBV6-3	20	.	TGTGCCAGCAGTTACTCAACCTTAACTAGGGCTACGCAAGACCCCGATACGCAGTATTTT	CASSYSTLTRATQDPDTQYF
.	TRBJ2-1	TRBV7-9	17	TRBD1	TGTGCCAGCAGCTTAGCACCTAACAGGGGCTTGTACAATGAGCAGTTCTTC	CASSLAPNRGLYNEQFF
.	TRBJ1-1	TRBV30	11	.	TGTGCCTGGAGTGTAAATCCCGAGGCTTTCTTT	CAWSVNPEAFF
.	TRBJ2-3	TRBV4-2	24	TRBD2	TGTGCCAGCAGCCAAACCCCCGGACTAGCGGGAGTTGTTCCCGAGAATTTTCTTTCCGATACGCAGTATTTT	CASSQTPGLAGVVPENFLSDTQYF
.	TRBJ1-1	TRBV30	12	.	TGTGCCTGGAGTGTGACAGAGAGAGAAGCTTTCTTT	CAWSVTEREAFF
.	TRBJ1-6	TRBV28	13	.	TGTGCCAGCAGTTTACCGAGGTATTCACCCCTCCACTTT	CASSLPRYSPLHF
.	TRBJ1-2	TRBV29-1	13	TRBD1	TGCAGCGTCGCAGGGACAGCTAACTATGGCTACACCTTC	CSVAGTANYGYTF